This entry lists 19 T cell receptor beta chains sequenced from one sample in a study of beta chain features in type 1 diabetes. Of the isolated RNA, all was reverse transcribed, and so the sequenced material was expressed TCRB transcripts. The protocol was immunoSEQ multiplex PCR, while the TCRdb copy is restricted to in-frame clones and leaves out a portion. There are under 900,000 clones in the sample; about 17% occur only once, and about 0.02% lies in the top ten. The sample taken for sequencing was naive CD4+ T cells from blood. Receptor source: a woman between 18 and 29 years old in good health.

This clone was seen more than once but under ten times. The sample has other DNA sequences that encode this CDR3 too. This chain's CDR3 is CSVLRSSYNEQFF. In DNA, the CDR3 is TGCAGCGTTCTCAGGAGCTCCTACAATGAGCAGTTCTTC. The chain couples TRBV29-1 to TRBJ2-1; D unresolved. The CDR3 loop spans 13 amino acids. Germline V gene lookup returns CDR1 SQVTM and CDR2 ANQGSEA. Trimming stripped 5 bases from V and 0 bases from J, with 8 bases between.

In this sample, this clone turned up a few times. The chain combines TRBV7-9 with TRBJ1-1; possibly TRBD1 for D (5 bases). The germline V and J ends were trimmed by 1 base and 12 bases, with 15 bases remaining between them. The length of the CDR3 is 13 residues. CDR1 is SEHNR and CDR2 is FQNEAQ in the germline V gene (reference sequence). The CDR3 DNA reads as TGTGCCAGCAGCTTAGAGGGAGGGGTCGAAACTTTCTTT. Encoded protein: CASSLEGGVETFF. The whole variable domain, remainder taken from reference TRBV7-9 and TRBJ1-1, is DTGVSQNPRHKITKRGQNVTFRCDPISEHNRLYWYRQTLGQGPEFLTYFQNEAQLEKSRLLSDRFSAERPKGSFSTLEIQRTEQGDSAMYLCASSLEGGVETFFGQGTRLTVV.

This chain connects TRBV4-2 to TRBJ2-3, with 10 bases aligning to TRBD2. Germline values: CDR1 LGHNA, CDR2 YNFKEQ. The V and J ends lost 1 base and 2 bases, in that order; junction bases with no gene match: 6. CDR3 length: 17 amino acids. CDR3 loop: CASSQVGLASNTDTQYF. The CDR3 region has the DNA TGTGCCAGCAGCCAAGTGGGACTAGCGTCGAACACAGATACGCAGTATTTT.

This clone occurred a few times. The rearrangement joins TRBV7-9 to TRBJ1-5; no reliable D call. Germline V lookup: CDR1 SEHNR, CDR2 FQNEAQ (reference sequence). The CDR3 covers 15 residues. V was shortened by 1 base and J by 3 bases, with 10 bases between the two germline ends. CDR3 region: CASSLGGQLNQPQHF. The CDR3 DNA is TGTGCCAGCAGCTTAGGAGGTCAGCTCAATCAGCCCCAGCATTTT.

This clone has a handful of counts. The chain combines TRBV5-4 with TRBJ2-1; 12 bases agree with TRBD2. The CDR3 has 17 residues. Trimming removed 2 bases from V and 7 bases from J; junction bases left unmatched: 10. The V gene's germline CDR1 is SGHNT and CDR2 YYREEE (reference sequence). CDR3 nucleotides: TGTGCCAGCAGCTTAACTAGCGGGAGGAGGGAGGGGAATGAGCAGTTCTTC. Its translation: CASSLTSGRREGNEQFF.

The chain uses TRBV5-6 and TRBJ2-1; TRBD1 matches at 7 bases. CDR3 size: 15 residues. The V gene's germline CDR1 is SGHDT and CDR2 YYEEEE. The trim removed 5 bases at V and 5 bases at J, leaving 10 bases unmatched. CDR3 protein: CASSHDRETHNEQFF. In DNA, the CDR3 is TGTGCCAGCAGTCATGACAGGGAGACACACAATGAGCAGTTCTTC.

The DNA for the CDR3 is TGTGCCAGCAGCCCAGGGCTGAACATTCAGTACTTC. Its translation is CASSPGLNIQYF. The genes are TRBV7-9 and TRBJ2-4, with D possibly matching TRBD1 (5 bases). The germline V gene has CDR1 SEHNR and CDR2 FQNEAQ (reference sequence). Trimming left V 5 bases short and J 7 bases short, with 9 bases between. The CDR3 runs to 12 residues.

Of note for this clone: The same CDR3 arises from other DNA sequences in this sample as well. The chain carries TRBV9 and TRBJ2-3; D unclear. Germline CDR1 and CDR2: SGDLS and YYNGEE. V was shortened by 0 bases and J by 6 bases, with 8 bases between the two germline ends. CDR3 length equals 13 residues. The chain's CDR3 is CASSVGGPDTQYF. The CDR3 DNA follows: TGTGCCAGCAGCGTAGGAGGCCCGGATACGCAGTATTTT.

The chain is built from TRBV5-1 and TRBJ2-1; 11 bases align to TRBD2. The V gene end was trimmed by 3 bases and the J gene end by 5 bases; junction bases not matched to a gene: 4. The CDR3 totals 15 residues. Germline V CDR1 and CDR2: SGHRS, YFSETQ. The CDR3 here is CASSSTSGTHNEQFF. Written as DNA, the CDR3 is TGCGCCAGCAGCTCGACTAGCGGGACCCACAATGAGCAGTTCTTC.

This sequence joins TRBV18 and TRBJ2-1; D possibly corresponds to TRBD2 (5 bases). This CDR3 comprises 16 residues. Trimming took 4 bases from V and 7 from J, leaving 20 bases between them. Germline V gene data show CDR1 as KGHSH and CDR2 as LQKENI. CDR3: CASSHARIASRNEQFF. CDR3 DNA: TGTGCCAGCTCACACGCCAGAATAGCGAGTAGAAATGAGCAGTTCTTC.

This clone was detected once. This rearrangement joins TRBV7-9 to TRBJ2-3, with 7 nucleotides matching TRBD2. The CDR3 has 16 amino acids. CDR1 SEHNR and CDR2 FQNEAQ come from the germline V gene (reference sequence). With 1 base clipped from V and 5 bases from J, the junction kept 9 bases outside the gene matches. For the CDR3, the DNA is TGTGCCAGCAGCTTAGGTCGAGGCGGGAGAAGAGATACGCAGTATTTT. It translates to CASSLGRGGRRDTQYF.

This clone turned up a few times. The chain uses TRBV28 and TRBJ1-2; no firm D call. V gave up 4 bases and J gave up 14 bases, with 20 bases separating them. This CDR3 region has 13 residues. Germline CDR1 and CDR2: MDHEN and SYDVKM. Here the CDR3 reads CASSSGSRSRATF. The CDR3 region has the DNA TGTGCCAGCAGTTCGGGATCCAGGTCCCGGGCGACCTTC.

This rearrangement joins TRBV28 to TRBJ2-7; TRBD1 matches 9 bases. The V gene end was trimmed by 3 bases and the J gene end by 0 bases; junction bases not matched to a gene: 6. Per germline, CDR1 MDHEN and CDR2 SYDVKM. This CDR3 has 16 amino acids. The CDR3 DNA follows: TGTGCCAGCAGTTTTGGGACAGGGAAGAGCTCCTACGAGCAGTACTTC. It yields the protein CASSFGTGKSSYEQYF.

This clone was found a few times. The genes are TRBV7-8 and TRBJ2-1; no clear D gene. Germline CDR1 reads SGHVS; CDR2 reads FQNEAQ. The CDR3 is 15 amino acids. Trimming pared 1 base from V and 5 bases from J, leaving 12 bases between. The CDR3 region is CASSLVLPPNNEQFF. The CDR3 region has the DNA TGTGCCAGCAGCTTAGTACTCCCACCCAACAATGAGCAGTTCTTC.

This clone was picked up a small number of times. The chain has TRBV5-4 and TRBJ2-1; TRBD1 might be the D (5 bases). V lost 3 bases, J lost 0 bases, and 7 bases lay in between. CDR1 and CDR2 from the germline V gene are SGHNT and YYREEE (reference sequence). The CDR3 loop spans 14 amino acids. CDR3: CASSYRSSYNEQFF. CDR3 DNA sequence: TGTGCCAGCAGCTACAGGTCCTCCTACAATGAGCAGTTCTTC.

V and J are TRBV4-1 and TRBJ2-5, with a possible D match to TRBD2 (5 bases). Trimming shortened V by 2 bases and J by 4 bases, and 11 bases separated the two germline ends. This CDR3 contains 14 residues. Germline lookup yields CDR1 MGHRA and CDR2 YSYEKL. CDR3 in DNA: TGCGCCAGCAGCCAACATCCTAGCCGAGAGACCCAGTACTTC. This gives the protein CASSQHPSRETQYF.

This clone turned up a few times. The rearrangement joins TRBV5-1 to TRBJ2-2; possibly TRBD2 for D (6 bases). The CDR3 consists of 14 residues. V lost 4 bases, J lost 0 bases, and 7 bases lay in between. Germline CDR1 reads SGHRS; CDR2 reads YFSETQ. The CDR3 loop is CASSGGTNTGELFF. DNA for the CDR3: TGCGCCAGCAGCGGCGGGACGAACACCGGGGAGCTGTTTTTT.

V usage is TRBV2 and J usage is TRBJ1-2; TRBD1 agrees at 8 bases. This CDR3 has 13 residues. The germline gives CDR1 SNHLY, CDR2 FYNNEI. The junction had 4 bases not matched to a gene; V was cut back by 6 bases and J by 4 bases. In DNA form, the CDR3 reads TGTGCCAGCAGAATCAGGGGGCTCTATGGCTACACCTTC. This translates into CASRIRGLYGYTF. The full variable domain, in which reference TRBV2 and TRBJ1-2 provide the parts outside the CDR3, is EPEVTQTPSHQVTQMGQEVILRCVPISNHLYFYWYRQILGQKVEFLVSFYNNEISEKSEIFDDQFSVERPDGSNFTLKIRSTKLEDSAMYFCASRIRGLYGYTFGSGTRLTVV.

The V and J genes are TRBV7-3 and TRBJ2-5; TRBD1 might be the D (6 bases). The V gene's germline CDR1 is SGHTA and CDR2 FQGTGA. Trimming cost V 6 bases and J 2 bases, with 10 bases left between them. The CDR3 spans 13 residues. The CDR3 DNA is TGTGCCAGCAGTAGTGGACAGCAAGAGACCCAGTACTTC. It codes for CASSSGQQETQYF.